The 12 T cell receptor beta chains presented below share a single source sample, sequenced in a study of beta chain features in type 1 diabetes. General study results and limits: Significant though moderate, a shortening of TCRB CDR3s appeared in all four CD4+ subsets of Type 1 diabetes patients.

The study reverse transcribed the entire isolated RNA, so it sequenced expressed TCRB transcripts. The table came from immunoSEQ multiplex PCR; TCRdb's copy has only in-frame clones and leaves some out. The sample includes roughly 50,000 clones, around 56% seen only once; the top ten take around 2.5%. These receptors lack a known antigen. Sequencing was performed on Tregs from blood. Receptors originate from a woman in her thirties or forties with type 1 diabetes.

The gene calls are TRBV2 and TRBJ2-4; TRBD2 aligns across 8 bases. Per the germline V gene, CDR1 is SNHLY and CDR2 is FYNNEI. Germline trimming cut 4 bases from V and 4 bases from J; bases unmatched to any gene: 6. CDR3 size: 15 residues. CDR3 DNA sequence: TGTGCCAGCAGTGGGTATAGCGGGGCGAAAAACATTCAGTACTTC. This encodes CASSGYSGAKNIQYF.

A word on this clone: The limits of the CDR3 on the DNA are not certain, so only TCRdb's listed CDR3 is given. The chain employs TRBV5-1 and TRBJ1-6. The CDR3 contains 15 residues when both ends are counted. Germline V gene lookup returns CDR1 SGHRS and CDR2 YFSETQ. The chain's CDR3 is CASSTSGDYNSPLHF.

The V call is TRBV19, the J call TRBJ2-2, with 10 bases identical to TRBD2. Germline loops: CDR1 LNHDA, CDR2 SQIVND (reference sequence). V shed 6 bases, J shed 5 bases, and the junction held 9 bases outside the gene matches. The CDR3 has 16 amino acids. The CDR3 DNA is TGTGCCAGTAGCTACCTAGCGGGAGTGGGAACCGGGGAGCTGTTTTTT. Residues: CASSYLAGVGTGELFF.

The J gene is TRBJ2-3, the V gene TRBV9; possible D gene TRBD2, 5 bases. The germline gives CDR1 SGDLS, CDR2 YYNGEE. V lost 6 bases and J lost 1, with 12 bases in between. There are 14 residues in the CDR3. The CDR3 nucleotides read TGTGCCAGCACCACAGAGGGTGGCACAGATACGCAGTATTTT. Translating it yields CASTTEGGTDTQYF.

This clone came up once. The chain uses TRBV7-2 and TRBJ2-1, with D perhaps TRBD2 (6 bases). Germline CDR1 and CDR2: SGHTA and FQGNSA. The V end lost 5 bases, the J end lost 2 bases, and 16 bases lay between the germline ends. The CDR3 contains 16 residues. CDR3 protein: CASSISGSLTYNEQFF. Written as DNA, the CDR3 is TGTGCCAGCAGCATTAGCGGATCACTTACCTACAATGAGCAGTTCTTC.

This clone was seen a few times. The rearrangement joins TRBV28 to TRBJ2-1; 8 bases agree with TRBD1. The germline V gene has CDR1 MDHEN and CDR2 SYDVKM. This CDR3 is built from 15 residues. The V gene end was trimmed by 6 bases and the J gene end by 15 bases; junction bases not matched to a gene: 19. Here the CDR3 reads CASSPRTPDRENLFF. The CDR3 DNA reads TGTGCCAGCAGCCCAAGAACCCCGGACAGGGAAAATCTGTTCTTC.

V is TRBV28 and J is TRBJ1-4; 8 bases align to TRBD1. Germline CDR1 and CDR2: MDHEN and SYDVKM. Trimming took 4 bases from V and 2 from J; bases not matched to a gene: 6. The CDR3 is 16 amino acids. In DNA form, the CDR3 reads TGTGCCAGCAGTTCCTACAGGGGGAGGACTAATGAAAAACTGTTTTTT. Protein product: CASSSYRGRTNEKLFF.

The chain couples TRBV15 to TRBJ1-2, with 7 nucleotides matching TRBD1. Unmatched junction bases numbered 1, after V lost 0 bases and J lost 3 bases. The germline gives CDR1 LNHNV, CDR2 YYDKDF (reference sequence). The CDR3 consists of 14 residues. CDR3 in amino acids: CATSRDDRDYGYTF. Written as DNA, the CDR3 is TGTGCCACCAGCAGAGACGACAGGGACTATGGCTACACCTTC.

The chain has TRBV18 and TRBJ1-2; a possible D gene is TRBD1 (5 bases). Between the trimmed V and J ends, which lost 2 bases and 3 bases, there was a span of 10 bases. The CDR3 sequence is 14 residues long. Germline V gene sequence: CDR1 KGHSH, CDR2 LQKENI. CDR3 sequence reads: CASSPDPRDYGYTF. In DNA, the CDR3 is TGTGCCAGCTCACCAGATCCCAGGGACTATGGCTACACCTTC.

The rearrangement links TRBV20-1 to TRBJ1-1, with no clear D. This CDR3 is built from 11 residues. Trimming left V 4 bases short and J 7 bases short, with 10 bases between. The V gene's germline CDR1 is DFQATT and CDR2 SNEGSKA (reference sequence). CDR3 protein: CSAISTGEAFF. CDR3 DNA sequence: TGCAGTGCTATCTCCACCGGTGAAGCTTTCTTT.

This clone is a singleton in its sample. CDR3 residues: CSVGLARTSGRHIQYF. CDR3 sequence (DNA): TGCAGCGTTGGATTGGCCCGGACTAGCGGGAGACACATTCAGTACTTC. This chain connects TRBV29-1 to TRBJ2-4; 13 positions agree with TRBD2. Germline CDR1 reads SQVTM; CDR2 reads ANQGSEA. This CDR3 spans 16 amino acids. V trimming: 4 bases; J trimming: 8 bases; junction bases outside the gene matches: 11. Drawing the rest from reference TRBV29-1 and TRBJ2-4, the complete variable domain is SAVISQKPSRDICQRGTSLTIQCQVDSQVTMMFWYRQQPGQSLTLIATANQGSEATYESGFVIDKFPISRPNLTFSTLTVSNMSPEDSSIYLCSVGLARTSGRHIQYFGAGTRLSVL.

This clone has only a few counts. CDR3: CSVGDTEFYEAFF. In DNA form, the CDR3 reads TGCAGCGTTGGCGACACCGAATTTTATGAAGCTTTCTTT. The rearrangement uses TRBV29-1 and TRBJ1-1; D unclear. Trimming shortened V by 4 bases and J by 7 bases, and 16 bases separated the two germline ends. The CDR3 is 13 amino acids. CDR1 is SQVTM, CDR2 ANQGSEA, per germline.